This TCR beta chain was documented in a study of T cells in Graves' hyperthyroidism and ophthalmopathy. The study, taken as a whole, reports: A 13 V-J model separated ophthalmopathy from stable hyperthyroidism.

RNA transcripts yielded amplified TCR beta CDR3 regions. When the TCR CDR3 underwent first-round RT-PCR, the HTBI primer set was used. TCRdb itself ran the multiplex PCR reads through MiXCR, one entry per CDR3 protein. The sample shows hundreds of thousands of distinct CDR3 sequences, 11% to 15% of them seen only once. Newly diagnosed hyperthyroidism patients aged 18 to 65 years had disease lasting under 2 months. Not enrolled were patients with uncontrolled infection, other autoimmune disease, pregnancy or lactation. Together with thyroid ultrasound, orbital computed tomography, serum thyroxine and TRAb, clinical symptoms were used for diagnoses. At least ten counts were recorded for this clonotype. Its specificity is not known. The receptor was derived from a woman between 18 and 29 years old with Graves' hyperthyroidism. The sequencing sample was made of blood.

The chain's CDR3 is CSASLPGRVYNEQFF. The CDR3 region has the DNA TGCAGTGCTAGCTTACCAGGGCGAGTCTACAATGAGCAGTTCTTC. The chain employs TRBV20-1 and TRBJ2-1, with a tentative D call TRBD1 (5 bases). Germline V lookup: CDR1 DFQATT, CDR2 SNEGSKA (reference sequence). V shed 3 bases and J shed 3 bases, with 15 bases lying between them. The CDR3 is made up of 15 amino acids.